The 16 T cell receptor beta chains presented below share a single source sample, sequenced in a study of cytomegalovirus exposure and HLA in healthy donors. PCR employed 60 Vbeta and 13 Jbeta primers. The data were produced by immunoSEQ multiplex PCR, yet TCRdb's version contains in-frame clones alone and is incomplete. This sample carries 100,000 or so clones, about 83% of them seen once, and the ten largest clones take 6.1%. Sequenced material: PBMCs. The receptors come from a man between 18 and 35 years old in good health and CMV-seronegative.

The rearrangement joins TRBV25-1 to TRBJ1-1; a possible D gene is TRBD1 (6 bases). The CDR3 has 15 amino acids. From germline, CDR1 is MGHDK and CDR2 SYGVNS. V was cut by 1 base and J by 5 bases, with 14 bases left in between. CDR3 loop: CASSEWGPRGTEAFF. Here the CDR3 DNA reads TGTGCCAGCAGTGAATGGGGGCCTCGAGGGACTGAAGCTTTCTTT.

The chain combines TRBV30 with TRBJ1-1, with 10 bases aligning to TRBD1. Germline CDR1 and CDR2: GTSNPN and SVGIG (reference sequence). CDR3 size: 14 residues. J lost 3 bases, V lost 4 bases, and 5 bases had no gene match. The CDR3 loop reads CAWTPDRGYTEAFF. DNA for the CDR3: TGTGCCTGGACACCGGACAGGGGGTACACTGAAGCTTTCTTT.

The chain combines TRBV4-1 with TRBJ2-1; 13 positions match TRBD2. J gave up 7 bases and V 7 bases, and 4 bases lay outside the gene matches. Germline CDR1 reads MGHRA; CDR2 reads YSYEKL. This CDR3 has 14 residues. CDR3 DNA sequence: TGCGCCAGCAAAGGACTAGCGGGAGATAATGAGCAGTTCTTC. This encodes CASKGLAGDNEQFF.

The chain combines TRBV5-6 with TRBJ2-7, with unresolved D. The CDR3 extends over 14 amino acids. Trimming took off 5 bases at V and 3 bases at J, with 15 bases between the two ends. Germline loops: CDR1 SGHDT, CDR2 YYEEEE. The CDR3 sequence: CASRAWFTVYEQYF. CDR3 bases: TGTGCCAGCAGAGCTTGGTTCACGGTCTACGAGCAGTACTTC.

V usage is TRBV7-9 and J usage is TRBJ2-5, with no clear D. The CDR3 has 14 residues. The V and J ends lost 1 base and 2 bases respectively, with 8 bases between them. The V gene's germline CDR1 is SEHNR and CDR2 FQNEAQ (reference sequence). CDR3 sequence reads: CASSLGQIQETQYF. The CDR3 DNA sequence: TGTGCCAGCAGCTTAGGGCAGATTCAAGAGACCCAGTACTTC.

The V and J genes are TRBV5-6 and TRBJ2-1; D is unclear. The germline V gene has CDR1 SGHDT and CDR2 YYEEEE. V gave up 4 bases and J gave up 4 bases, with 9 bases separating them. The CDR3 consists of 13 residues. CDR3 region: CASSARRYNEQFF. CDR3 bases: TGTGCCAGCAGCGCCCGGCGGTACAATGAGCAGTTCTTC.

This clone was found once. This rearrangement joins TRBV6-6 to TRBJ2-4; D remains unclear. Trimming removed 7 bases from V and 0 bases from J, with 16 bases in between. This CDR3 spans 16 amino acids. From germline, CDR1 is MNHNY and CDR2 SVGAGI (reference sequence). The CDR3 protein is CASITFGGGAKNIQYF. In DNA form, the CDR3 reads TGTGCCAGCATCACCTTCGGCGGCGGAGCCAAAAACATTCAGTACTTC.

This chain links TRBV19 with TRBJ2-2, with 12 bases fitting TRBD2. The CDR3 totals 15 residues. With 6 bases clipped from V and 6 bases from J, the junction kept 5 bases outside the gene matches. Germline V lookup: CDR1 LNHDA, CDR2 SQIVND (reference sequence). The CDR3 loop reads CASRAGLAGPGELFF. CDR3 coding DNA: TGTGCCAGTAGGGCGGGACTAGCGGGCCCCGGGGAGCTGTTTTTT.

The CDR3: CATSGFPDTQYF. As DNA, the CDR3 is TGTGCCACCAGCGGCTTCCCAGATACGCAGTATTTT. The V gene is TRBV15, the J gene TRBJ2-3; D gene ambiguous. Deletions cut 5 bases from V and 4 bases from J, with 7 bases between. Germline V gene lookup returns CDR1 LNHNV and CDR2 YYDKDF (reference sequence). The CDR3 length is 12 residues.

A single count supports this clone. The V call is TRBV7-2, the J call TRBJ1-2; tentative D call: TRBD1 (5 bases). The germline gives CDR1 SGHTA, CDR2 FQGNSA. The V end lost 6 bases, the J end lost 7 bases, and 15 bases lay between the germline ends. The CDR3 totals 13 residues. CDR3 loop: CASRPPSGGGYTF. CDR3 DNA: TGTGCCAGCAGGCCACCCTCCGGGGGTGGCTACACCTTC.

Comment on this clone: Other DNA sequences from this sample encode an identical CDR3 as well. The CDR3 DNA is TGTGCCAGCAGTGACTATAGACCGACAGGGCACAAGCCCCAGCATTTT. Encoded protein: CASSDYRPTGHKPQHF. The V gene is TRBV6-1, the J gene TRBJ1-5; TRBD1 aligns across 7 bases. V was clipped by 3 bases and J by 8 bases; unmatched bases: 13. CDR3 size: 16 residues. Germline CDR1 MNHNS, CDR2 SASEGT.

This clone was picked up a small number of times. Written as DNA, the CDR3 is TGCGCCAGCAGCCAAGGACAGGGGATCTCCTACAATGAGCAGTTCTTC. It is translated as CASSQGQGISYNEQFF. The genes are TRBV4-3 and TRBJ2-1, with TRBD1 matching over 8 bases. The germline V gene has CDR1 LGHNA and CDR2 YSLEER. With V trimmed by 1 base and J by 0 bases, 2 bases remained unmatched. The CDR3 is 16 residues long.

This clone was observed a single time. The chain employs TRBV5-6 and TRBJ2-7; D may be TRBD2 (6 bases). The ends were cut back, 4 bases at V and 1 base at J, with 12 bases in the middle. The CDR3 length is 14 residues. From germline, CDR1 is SGHDT and CDR2 YYEEEE. CDR3 sequence reads: CASSPGLGSYEQYF. The CDR3, as DNA: TGTGCCAGCAGCCCGGGACTGGGTTCCTACGAGCAGTACTTC.

The rearrangement uses TRBV29-1 and TRBJ1-1; D gene unclear. The CDR3 contains 13 residues. Germline V CDR1 and CDR2: SQVTM, ANQGSEA. The V end lost 4 bases, the J end lost 0 bases, and 9 bases lay between the germline ends. The CDR3 bases are TGCAGCGTTGGAGGCAGCATGAACACTGAAGCTTTCTTT. The encoded protein is CSVGGSMNTEAFF.

V usage is TRBV6-5 and J usage is TRBJ2-5, with TRBD1 matching over 9 bases. The V gene end was trimmed by 5 bases and the J gene end by 5 bases; junction bases not matched to a gene: 6. Germline values: CDR1 MNHEY, CDR2 SVGAGI. The CDR3 has 14 amino acids. The CDR3 reads CASSGTGGPETQYF. CDR3 sequence (DNA): TGTGCCAGCAGTGGAACAGGGGGCCCTGAGACCCAGTACTTC.

The sample holds a few counts of this clone. The chain couples TRBV19 to TRBJ1-1; D is undetermined. This CDR3 has 14 residues. Looked up from germline, CDR1 is LNHDA and CDR2 is SQIVND (reference sequence). The V end lost 7 bases, the J end lost 0 bases, and 12 bases lay between the germline ends. The CDR3 DNA sequence: TGTGCCAGTACCCCGGGCGGGATGAACACTGAAGCTTTCTTT. Protein: CASTPGGMNTEAFF.